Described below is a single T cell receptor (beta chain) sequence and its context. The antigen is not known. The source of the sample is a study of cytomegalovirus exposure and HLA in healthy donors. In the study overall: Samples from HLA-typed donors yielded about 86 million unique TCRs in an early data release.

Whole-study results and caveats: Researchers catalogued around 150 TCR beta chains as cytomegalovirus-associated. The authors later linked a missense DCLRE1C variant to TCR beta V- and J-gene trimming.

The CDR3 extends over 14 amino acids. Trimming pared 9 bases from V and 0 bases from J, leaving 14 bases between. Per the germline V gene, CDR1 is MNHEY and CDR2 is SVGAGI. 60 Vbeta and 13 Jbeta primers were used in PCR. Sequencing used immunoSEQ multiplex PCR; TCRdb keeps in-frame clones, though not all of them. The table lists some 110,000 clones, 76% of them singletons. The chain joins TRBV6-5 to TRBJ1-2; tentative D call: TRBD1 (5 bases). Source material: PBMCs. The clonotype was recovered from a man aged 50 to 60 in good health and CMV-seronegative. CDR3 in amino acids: CARLQGKANYGYTF. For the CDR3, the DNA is TGTGCCAGACTTCAGGGTAAAGCTAACTATGGCTACACCTTC.